The clone carrying this TCR beta chain came up once. Its cognate antigen is unknown. CDR1 and CDR2 (germline): ENHRY, SYGVKD. The J segment lost 0 bases and the V segment lost 7 bases, leaving 14 bases of the junction unmatched. This CDR3 has 20 amino acids. Thawed PBMCs were FACS-sorted into unstimulated CD4+CD25+CD127- regulatory T cells, CD4+CD25- non-regulatory cells, CD4 and CD8 cells. This record comes from a study of Tregs in tolerant kidney transplant recipients. Sequencing used immunoSEQ multiplex PCR; TCRdb keeps in-frame clones, though not all of them. Of around 75,000 clones listed, about 89% are singletons. Study-wide findings and caveats: Antigen-driven expansion was suggested because donor-specific Tregs expanded more than all Tregs in tolerant patients.

The sequence was obtained from a human donor who received a combined kidney and bone marrow transplant. Sequences were derived from CD4+ T cells from blood, sampled before the transplant. The chain recombines TRBV10-3 with TRBJ2-1; 14 positions match TRBD2. The CDR3 nucleotides are TGTGCCATCAATCGTTTAGGACTAGCGGGAGGACCGAGCTCCTACAATGAGCAGTTCTTC. Protein: CAINRLGLAGGPSSYNEQFF.